This record concerns one T cell receptor beta chain sequence. Antigen: not known. The Oncomine TCR Beta short-read assay generated sequence data from the DNA of cultured CD4+ T cells. Cultured CD4+ T cells yielded the extracted genomic DNA. TCRdb recomputed calls from the PCR reads with MiXCR, one row per CDR3 protein. The profile covers 9,000 to 15,000 distinct CDR3 sequences, with around 48% appearing a single time and 21% taken by the ten largest. Sample treatment: approximately 9-day PBMC culture with coronavirus spike peptide pools or control peptides (ViraFEST assay). The entry originates in a study of vaccination and CD4 T cells after COVID-19. On the study more broadly: Nasal swab PCR identified SARS-CoV-2 in the convalescent patients, of whom roughly 9 were mild and one severe.

General study results and limits: Recorded median SARS-CoV-2-reactive clonotype numbers increased from about 20 to 38 without reaching significance. Post-vaccination, and not before, a median about 90% of reactive clones appeared in convalescent patients.

V lost 4 bases and J lost 1; bases outside the gene matches: 11. Germline CDR1 and CDR2: MDHEN and SYDVKM. The CDR3 totals 18 residues. The source material was CD4+ T cells from blood, cultured in vitro. The source is a human donor who had recovered from COVID-19. The chain links TRBV28 to TRBJ1-5; 9 bases agree with TRBD1. The CDR3 region has the DNA TGTGCCAGCAGTTATACGCCGGGACAGGGTGTGAGCAATCAGCCCCAGCATTTT. Protein product: CASSYTPGQGVSNQPQHF.